Below, 13 T cell receptor beta chains from the same sample are listed, as sequenced in a study of low-dose radiotherapy and immunotherapy resistance in tumors. Both TCRalpha and TCRbeta chains were reverse transcribed with V-gene-specific primers. TCR amplification involved 15 to 20 PCR cycles with a constant-region primer and V-primer adapter. TCRdb reanalysed the reads using MiXCR and keeps one entry per CDR3 protein. The sample consists of about 12,000 distinct CDR3 sequences, over 60% of them appearing once. The receptors originated from a human donor with advanced metastatic prostate, ovarian, gallbladder or colorectal cancer (not recorded which). This table probably holds off-target reads from a library built for another chain.

V usage is TRBV29-1 and J usage is TRBJ1-2, with D unresolved. Trimming removed 4 bases at V and 8 bases at J, with 17 bases between. Germline loops: CDR1 SQVTM, CDR2 ANQGSEA. CDR3 length: 13 residues. In DNA form, the CDR3 reads TGCAGCGTTGGGCCTGAAGAACCCCTCGGCTACACCTTC. Translating gives CSVGPEEPLGYTF.

This rearrangement joins TRBV7-9 to TRBJ2-1, with D possibly TRBD2 on 5 matching bases. The V gene lost 5 bases and the J gene lost 13 bases, with 15 bases spanning the gap. The CDR3 totals 12 residues. Looked up from germline, CDR1 is SEHNR and CDR2 is FQNEAQ (reference sequence). CDR3 DNA sequence: TGTGCCAGCAGCCTCGACCGGGGTCAACAGTTCTTC. Translation gives CASSLDRGQQFF.

This rearrangement joins TRBV4-1 to TRBJ1-4, with D hard to call. Trimming left V 1 base short and J 5 bases short, with 11 bases between. The CDR3 is 15 residues long. CDR1 is MGHRA, CDR2 YSYEKL, per germline. The CDR3 loop is CASSQAMGLNEKLFF. In nucleotides, the CDR3 is TGCGCCAGCAGCCAAGCGATGGGATTAAATGAAAAACTGTTTTTT.

The chain employs TRBV4-3 and TRBJ2-7; 14 bases line up with TRBD2. In germline, CDR1 is LGHNA, CDR2 YSLEER. The CDR3 runs 15 residues. The V gene end was trimmed by 0 bases and the J gene end by 13 bases; junction bases not matched to a gene: 8. CDR3 loop: CASSQEVGLAGGFYF. The DNA of the CDR3 is TGCGCCAGCAGCCAAGAGGTCGGACTAGCGGGAGGTTTTTACTTC.

The rearrangement links TRBV4-2 to TRBJ2-5; TRBD2 matches at 9 bases. Germline values: CDR1 LGHNA, CDR2 YNFKEQ. V gave up 1 base and J gave up 5 bases; unmatched junction bases: 8. The CDR3 extends over 16 amino acids. The CDR3 sequence: CASSQGSGRREETQYF. CDR3 nucleotide sequence: TGTGCCAGCAGCCAAGGTAGCGGGAGAAGGGAGGAGACCCAGTACTTC.

The rearrangement uses TRBV5-4 and TRBJ2-3; D may be TRBD2 (5 bases). The V gene lost 4 bases and the J gene lost 2 bases, with 14 bases spanning the gap. There are 15 residues in the CDR3. Germline V gene data show CDR1 as SGHNT and CDR2 as YYREEE (reference sequence). Here the CDR3 reads CASSPEGRDTDTQYF. The CDR3 DNA follows: TGTGCCAGCAGCCCTGAAGGTCGGGACACAGATACGCAGTATTTT.

The chain has TRBV10-3 and TRBJ2-7, with 7 bases fitting TRBD1. The V gene end was trimmed by 7 bases and the J gene end by 5 bases; junction bases not matched to a gene: 8. The CDR3 covers 13 residues. Looked up from germline, CDR1 is ENHRY and CDR2 is SYGVKD. The CDR3 is CAITDRAGDEQYF. In nucleotides, the CDR3 is TGTGCCATCACCGACAGGGCCGGAGACGAGCAGTACTTC.

The chain is built from TRBV5-1 and TRBJ2-7; the match to TRBD1 covers 7 bases. Trimming at V came to 2 bases and at J to 2 bases, leaving 1 base not matched to a gene. The CDR3 is 13 amino acids. Germline CDR1 reads SGHRS; CDR2 reads YFSETQ. The CDR3 region has the DNA TGCGCCAGCAGCTTCGGACAGGCCTACGAGCAGTACTTC. Residues: CASSFGQAYEQYF.

The chain uses TRBV9 and TRBJ1-1; 7 nucleotides agree with TRBD1. The germline gives CDR1 SGDLS, CDR2 YYNGEE. The CDR3 is 13 residues long. Trimming at V came to 3 bases and at J to 5 bases, leaving 4 bases not matched to a gene. CDR3 coding DNA: TGTGCCAGCAGCGAATACAGGGGAACTGAAGCTTTCTTT. The encoded protein is CASSEYRGTEAFF.

This clonotype was seen more than once but under ten times. This sequence joins TRBV12-3 or TRBV12-4 and TRBJ2-3, with D unresolved. This CDR3 spans 11 amino acids. Trimming took 3 bases from V and 6 from J, leaving 4 bases between them. This CDR3 reads CASSFSDTQYF. In nucleotides, the CDR3 is TGTGCCAGCAGTTTCTCCGATACGCAGTATTTT.

This clonotype has a handful of counts. The rearrangement uses TRBV29-1 and TRBJ2-3; D ambiguous. Trimming shortened V by 2 bases and J by 2 bases, and 14 bases separated the two germline ends. CDR1 is SQVTM, CDR2 ANQGSEA, per germline. The CDR3 is 15 residues long. CDR3 in amino acids: CSVEHRRQNTDTQYF. In nucleotides, the CDR3 is TGCAGCGTTGAACATCGCCGTCAAAACACAGATACGCAGTATTTT.

For this clonotype: One end of the junction fails to match germline, which may point to a read error. This chain links TRBV18 with TRBJ2-2; 14 positions match TRBD2. CDR1 and CDR2 from the germline V gene are KGHSH and LQKENI. This CDR3 is built from 20 residues. This CDR3 is CASSPPMRTSGRTNIGELFF. CDR3 nucleotides: TGTGCCAGCTCACCACCGATGAGGACTAGCGGGAGGACGAACATCGGGGAGCTGTTTTTT. Drawing the rest from reference TRBV18 and TRBJ2-2, the complete variable domain is NAGVMQNPRHLVRRRGQEARLRCSPMKGHSHVYWYRQLPEEGLKFMVYLQKENIIDESGMPKERFSAEFPKEGPSILRIQQVVRGDSAAYFCASSPPMRTSGRTNIGELFFGEGSRLTVL.

The chain uses TRBV6-8 and TRBJ2-1; D unresolved. V was cut by 6 bases and J by 9 bases, with 15 bases left in between. Germline V gives CDR1 MNHGY, CDR2 SAAAGT. The CDR3 has 13 amino acids. The chain's CDR3 is CASRNVLSVEQFF. CDR3 nucleotide sequence: TGTGCCAGCAGGAACGTGTTGTCGGTTGAGCAGTTCTTC.